This TCR beta chain was captured by sequencing in a study of cytomegalovirus exposure and HLA in healthy donors. About the research overall: An earlier analysis identified more than 90 million unique TCR beta sequences in some 180 million T cells.

The PCR contained 60 Vbeta and 13 Jbeta primers. Assay used: immunoSEQ multiplex PCR; TCRdb lists only in-frame clones, some missing. The table includes 120,000 or so clones, over 75% detected once. In regard to this clone: The germline gene is not matched at one end of the junction; a read error may be the cause.

The clonotype comes from a man aged 30 to 45 in good health and CMV-seronegative. Sample: PBMCs.

The CDR3 loop is CASSLKFGSGANGLTF. DNA for the CDR3: TGTGCCAGCAGCTTGAAATTCGGCTCTGGGGCCAACGGCCTGACTTTC. The rearrangement joins TRBV5-8 to TRBJ2-6; a weak D match, TRBD1 (5 bases). Germline V gives CDR1 SGHTS, CDR2 YDEGEE. The CDR3 is 16 residues long.